The 9 T cell receptor beta chains below were found in one sample sequenced in a study of cytomegalovirus exposure and HLA in healthy donors (dated by TCRdb to about 2017). The receptor library was made with the immunoSEQ multiplex PCR assay. The clones in this table, taken by TCRdb from immuneACCESS, are in-frame only. Not every clone is retained; where verified, under half of the shortfall comes from an unresolved V gene, and the cause of the rest is unknown. The table for this sample lists under 400,000 clones; about nine tenths of them were counted only once. The ten largest clones take up 0.83% of the sample. The sequenced sample was PBMCs. All receptors derive from a woman between 18 and 30 years old in good health and CMV-seronegative.

The chain links TRBV13 to TRBJ2-4; 8 bases are shared with TRBD1. Germline trimming cut 0 bases from V and 0 bases from J; bases unmatched to any gene: 16. The CDR3 runs 21 residues. Germline-derived CDR1 and CDR2 are PRHDT and FYEKMQ (reference sequence). The CDR3 reads CASSLGLTFGQGQRAKNIQYF. The CDR3, as DNA: TGTGCCAGCAGCTTAGGCCTTACCTTCGGACAGGGCCAGCGAGCCAAAAACATTCAGTACTTC.

This clone appeared a few times. This same CDR3 is encoded by further DNA sequences in the sample. V usage is TRBV29-1 and J usage is TRBJ2-7, with 9 bases fitting TRBD1. V shed 7 bases, J shed 1 base, and the junction held 2 bases outside the gene matches. CDR3 length: 12 amino acids. CDR1 SQVTM and CDR2 ANQGSEA come from the germline V gene. The CDR3 here is CSAGTGSYEQYF. In DNA form, the CDR3 reads TGCAGCGCTGGGACAGGGTCCTACGAGCAGTACTTC.

The rearrangement uses TRBV28 and TRBJ2-1, with D possibly TRBD2 on 6 matching bases. Trimming pared 8 bases from V and 1 base from J, leaving 15 bases between. The CDR3 is 15 amino acids. Germline V gene lookup returns CDR1 MDHEN and CDR2 SYDVKM. This CDR3 reads CASQEWGESYNEQFF. CDR3 bases: TGTGCCAGCCAGGAATGGGGGGAATCCTACAATGAGCAGTTCTTC.

This chain links TRBV6-4 with TRBJ1-2; D is perhaps TRBD1 (5 bases). CDR1 is MRHNA, CDR2 SNTAGT, per germline. Trimming left V 0 bases short and J 4 bases short, with 12 bases between. The CDR3 extends over 15 amino acids. Here the CDR3 DNA reads TGTGCCAGCAGTGACTCCACAGGTGTTCTCTATGGCTACACCTTC. Translating gives CASSDSTGVLYGYTF.

This chain joins TRBV19 and TRBJ2-5; D might be TRBD1 (5 bases). The CDR3 is made up of 15 amino acids. The germline V gene has CDR1 LNHDA and CDR2 SQIVND (reference sequence). Trimming cost V 5 bases and J 5 bases, with 18 bases left between them. CDR3 sequence (DNA): TGTGCCAGTAGTCCTCAAGGGGCTCTCGCGGAGACCCAGTACTTC. Translation gives CASSPQGALAETQYF.

The genes are TRBV2 and TRBJ1-1; D is unclear. This CDR3 region has 14 residues. Between the trimmed V and J ends, which lost 3 bases and 4 bases, there was a span of 12 bases. Germline CDR1 and CDR2: SNHLY and FYNNEI. CDR3 sequence (DNA): TGTGCCAGCAGTGACCGGCGGCACGGCACTGAAGCTTTCTTT. The encoded protein is CASSDRRHGTEAFF.

V is TRBV5-5 and J is TRBJ1-2; TRBD1 agrees at 10 bases. Trimming cost V 2 bases and J 0 bases; bases outside gene matches: 10. The germline CDR1 and CDR2 sequences are SGHKS and YYEKEE (reference sequence). CDR3 size: 18 residues. DNA of the CDR3: TGTGCCAGCAGCTTAAGGGGACAGGGGCGAGGATCTAACTATGGCTACACCTTC. This gives the protein CASSLRGQGRGSNYGYTF.

J is TRBJ1-5 and V is TRBV30, with D maybe TRBD1 (5 bases). This CDR3 contains 17 residues. The V and J ends lost 1 base and 0 bases respectively, with 16 bases between them. Per the germline V gene, CDR1 is GTSNPN and CDR2 is SVGIG (reference sequence). The CDR3 DNA sequence: TGTGCCTGGAGTGCGGGGGGGAGAGGGTATAGCAATCAGCCCCAGCATTTT. Amino acid sequence: CAWSAGGRGYSNQPQHF.

Comment on this clone: At one end, the junction sequence differs from germline, possibly due to a read error. The CDR3 here is CASSWSTTHTQYF. Written as DNA, the CDR3 is TGTGCCAGCAGTTGGAGTACCACACATACGCAGTATTTT. V usage is TRBV27 and J usage is TRBJ2-3, with D uncertain. This CDR3 comprises 13 residues. Germline-derived CDR1 and CDR2 are MNHEY and SMNVEV (reference sequence).